Listed here is a single T cell receptor (beta chain). Trimming removed 4 bases from V and 1 base from J, with 8 bases in between. The CDR3 is made up of 14 amino acids. Germline loops: CDR1 SGHAT, CDR2 FQNNGV. The protocol was immunoSEQ multiplex PCR, while the TCRdb copy is restricted to in-frame clones and leaves out a portion. The sample lists about 70,000 clones, around 78% occurring once. This sample is part of a study of OX40 agonist ivuxolimab in advanced cancers. In the study overall: Patients were given ivuxolimab, an antibody that agonizes OX40 (CD134).

At cycle 4 day 1, cycle 7 day 1, and baseline, blood was sampled. This sequence was found in an adult with an advanced solid tumor such as melanoma, head and neck, liver or kidney cancer. This specimen was CD4+ or CD8+ T cells sorted from blood, taken in a trial of the OX40 agonist ivuxolimab. This chain links TRBV11-2 with TRBJ2-1; D call uncertain. In DNA, the CDR3 is TGTGCCAGCAGCTATGGCAGGTCCTACAATGAGCAGTTCTTC. It is translated as CASSYGRSYNEQFF.